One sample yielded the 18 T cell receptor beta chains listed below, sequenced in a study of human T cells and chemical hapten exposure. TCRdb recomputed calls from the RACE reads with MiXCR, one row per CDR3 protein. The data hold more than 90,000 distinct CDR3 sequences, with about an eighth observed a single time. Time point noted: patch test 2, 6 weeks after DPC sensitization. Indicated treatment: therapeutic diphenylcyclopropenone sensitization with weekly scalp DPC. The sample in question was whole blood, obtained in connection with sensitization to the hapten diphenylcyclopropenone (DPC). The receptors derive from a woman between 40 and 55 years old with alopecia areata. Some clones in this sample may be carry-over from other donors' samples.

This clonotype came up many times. CDR3 nucleotides: TGTGCCAGCAGTAGTCTAGCTATGTGGAATCCTAGCACAGATACGCAGTATTTT. The encoded protein is CASSSLAMWNPSTDTQYF. This chain connects TRBV27 to TRBJ2-3, with D possibly TRBD2 on 5 matching bases. The CDR3 runs 18 residues. Germline CDR1 reads MNHEY; CDR2 reads SMNVEV (reference sequence). Trimming took off 5 bases at V and 0 bases at J, with 21 bases between the two ends.

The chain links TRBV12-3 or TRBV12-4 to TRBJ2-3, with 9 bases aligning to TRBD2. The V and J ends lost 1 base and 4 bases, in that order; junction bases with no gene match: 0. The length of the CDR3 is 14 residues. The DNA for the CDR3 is TGTGCCAGCAGTTTAGGCGGGGGGGCAGATACGCAGTATTTT. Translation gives CASSLGGGADTQYF.

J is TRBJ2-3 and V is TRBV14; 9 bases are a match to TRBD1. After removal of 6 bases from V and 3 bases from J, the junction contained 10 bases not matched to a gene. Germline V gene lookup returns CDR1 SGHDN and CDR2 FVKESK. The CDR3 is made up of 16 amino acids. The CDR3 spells CASSFHRGQVTDTQYF. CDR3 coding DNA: TGTGCCAGCAGTTTCCACAGGGGGCAAGTAACAGATACGCAGTATTTT.

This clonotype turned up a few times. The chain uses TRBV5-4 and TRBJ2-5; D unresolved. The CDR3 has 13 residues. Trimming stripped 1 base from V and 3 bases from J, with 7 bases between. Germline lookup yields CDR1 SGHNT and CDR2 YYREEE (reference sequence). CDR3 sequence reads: CASSLTEKETQYF. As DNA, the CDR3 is TGTGCCAGCAGCTTGACAGAAAAAGAGACCCAGTACTTC. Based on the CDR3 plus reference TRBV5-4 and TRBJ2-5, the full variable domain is ETGVTQSPTHLIKTRGQQVTLRCSSQSGHNTVSWYQQALGQGPQFIFQYYREEENGRGNFPPRFSGLQFPNYSSELNVNALELDDSALYLCASSLTEKETQYFGPGTRLLVL.

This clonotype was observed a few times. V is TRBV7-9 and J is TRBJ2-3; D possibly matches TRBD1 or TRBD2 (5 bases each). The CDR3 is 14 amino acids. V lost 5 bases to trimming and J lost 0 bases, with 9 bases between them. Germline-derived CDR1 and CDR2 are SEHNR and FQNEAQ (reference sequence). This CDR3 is CASSIRDSTDTQYF. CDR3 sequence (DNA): TGTGCCAGCAGCATACGGGACAGCACAGATACGCAGTATTTT.

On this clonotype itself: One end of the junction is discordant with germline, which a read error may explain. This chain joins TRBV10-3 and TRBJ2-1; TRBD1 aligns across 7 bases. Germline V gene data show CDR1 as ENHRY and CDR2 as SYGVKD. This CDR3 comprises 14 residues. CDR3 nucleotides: TGTGCCGTCAGGGACAGTCCCTCCTACAATGAGCAGTTCTTC. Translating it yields CAVRDSPSYNEQFF.

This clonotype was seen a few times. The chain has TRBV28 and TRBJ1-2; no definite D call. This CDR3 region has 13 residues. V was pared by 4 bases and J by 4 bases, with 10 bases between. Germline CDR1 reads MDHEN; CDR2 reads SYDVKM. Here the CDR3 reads CASSSRRSYGYTF. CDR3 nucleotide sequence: TGTGCCAGCAGTTCGCGAAGGAGCTATGGCTACACCTTC.

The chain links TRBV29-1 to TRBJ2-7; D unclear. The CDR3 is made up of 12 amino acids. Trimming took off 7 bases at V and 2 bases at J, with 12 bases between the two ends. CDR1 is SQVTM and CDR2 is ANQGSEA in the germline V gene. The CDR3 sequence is CSAKGSPYEQYF. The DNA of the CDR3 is TGCAGCGCCAAGGGCTCGCCCTACGAGCAGTACTTC.

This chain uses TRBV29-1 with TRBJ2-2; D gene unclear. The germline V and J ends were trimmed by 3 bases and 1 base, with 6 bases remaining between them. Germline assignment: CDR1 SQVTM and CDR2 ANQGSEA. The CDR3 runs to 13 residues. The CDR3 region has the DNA TGCAGCGTTGACAGGAAGAACACCGGGGAGCTGTTTTTT. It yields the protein CSVDRKNTGELFF.

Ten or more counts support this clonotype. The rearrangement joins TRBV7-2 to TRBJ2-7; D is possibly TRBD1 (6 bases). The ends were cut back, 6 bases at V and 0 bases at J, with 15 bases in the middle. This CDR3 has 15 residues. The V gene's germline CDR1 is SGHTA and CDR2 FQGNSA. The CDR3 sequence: CASSSLRGSSYEQYF. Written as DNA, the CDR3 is TGTGCCAGCAGTTCCCTAAGGGGGAGCTCCTACGAGCAGTACTTC.

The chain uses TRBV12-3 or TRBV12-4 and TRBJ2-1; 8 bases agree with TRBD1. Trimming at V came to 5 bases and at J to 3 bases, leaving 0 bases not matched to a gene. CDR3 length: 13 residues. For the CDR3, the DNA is TGTGCCAGCAGTGGGACAGGCTACAATGAGCAGTTCTTC. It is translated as CASSGTGYNEQFF.

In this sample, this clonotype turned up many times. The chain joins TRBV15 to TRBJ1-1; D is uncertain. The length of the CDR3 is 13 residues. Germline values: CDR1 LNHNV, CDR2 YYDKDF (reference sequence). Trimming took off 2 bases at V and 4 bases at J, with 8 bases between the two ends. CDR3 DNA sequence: TGTGCCACCAGCAGAAGCCGGGGCACTGAAGCTTTCTTT. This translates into CATSRSRGTEAFF. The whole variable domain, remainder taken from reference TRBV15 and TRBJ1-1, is DAMVIQNPRYQVTQFGKPVTLSCSQTLNHNVMYWYQQKSSQAPKLLFHYYDKDFNNEADTPDNFQSRRPNTSFCFLDIRSPGLGDTAMYLCATSRSRGTEAFFGQGTRLTVV.

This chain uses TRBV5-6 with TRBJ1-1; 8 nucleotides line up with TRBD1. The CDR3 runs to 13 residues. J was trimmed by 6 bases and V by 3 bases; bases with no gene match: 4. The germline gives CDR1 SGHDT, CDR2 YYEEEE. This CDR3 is CASSWTGRPEAFF. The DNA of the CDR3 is TGTGCCAGCAGCTGGACAGGGAGGCCTGAAGCTTTCTTT.

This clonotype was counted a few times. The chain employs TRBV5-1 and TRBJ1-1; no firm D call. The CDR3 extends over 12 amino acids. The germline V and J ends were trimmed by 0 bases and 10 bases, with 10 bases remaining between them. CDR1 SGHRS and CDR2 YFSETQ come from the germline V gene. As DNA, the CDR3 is TGCGCCAGCAGCTTGGACCGCCAAATAGCTTTCTTT. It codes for CASSLDRQIAFF.

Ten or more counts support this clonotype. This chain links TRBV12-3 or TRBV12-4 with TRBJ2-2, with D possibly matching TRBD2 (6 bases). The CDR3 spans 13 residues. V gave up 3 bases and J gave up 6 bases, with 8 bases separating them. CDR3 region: CASSFGGPGELFF. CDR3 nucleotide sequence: TGTGCCAGCAGTTTCGGGGGTCCCGGGGAGCTGTTTTTT.

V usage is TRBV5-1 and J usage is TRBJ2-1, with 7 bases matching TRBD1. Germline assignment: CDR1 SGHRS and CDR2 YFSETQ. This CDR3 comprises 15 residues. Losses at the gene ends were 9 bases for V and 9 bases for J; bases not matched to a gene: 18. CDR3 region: CANGLARGQFGEQFF. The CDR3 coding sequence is TGCGCCAACGGCTTGGCCAGGGGACAGTTCGGTGAGCAGTTCTTC.

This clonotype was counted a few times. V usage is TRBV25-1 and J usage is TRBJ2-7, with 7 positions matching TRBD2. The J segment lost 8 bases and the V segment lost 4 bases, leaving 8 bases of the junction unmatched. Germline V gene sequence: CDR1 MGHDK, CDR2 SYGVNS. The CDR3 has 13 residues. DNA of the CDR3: TGTGCCAGCAGTGGCGGACTAGGAGTGAAGCAGTACTTC. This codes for CASSGGLGVKQYF.

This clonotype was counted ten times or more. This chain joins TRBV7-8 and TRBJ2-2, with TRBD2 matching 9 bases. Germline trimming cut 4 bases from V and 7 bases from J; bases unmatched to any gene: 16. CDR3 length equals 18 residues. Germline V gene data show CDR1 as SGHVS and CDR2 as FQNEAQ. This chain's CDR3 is CASSSGKGLAGFGGELFF. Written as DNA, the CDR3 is TGTGCCAGCAGCTCTGGGAAGGGGCTAGCGGGATTTGGCGGGGAGCTGTTTTTT.